The present T cell receptor beta chain was sequenced within a study of blood T cell repertoires in COVID-19. For the study at large: T cells, B-cell-depleted T cells, or PBMCs provided the cDNA or gDNA that served as material.

This CDR3 has 14 amino acids. Germline CDR1 and CDR2: SGHRS and YFSETQ. The J segment lost 6 bases and the V segment lost 6 bases, leaving 8 bases of the junction unmatched. TCRdb keeps only in-frame clones here, not all; method: immunoSEQ multiplex PCR. The profile shows roughly 330,000 clones, about 83% of them singletons. V usage is TRBV5-1 and J usage is TRBJ2-3; the match to TRBD1 covers 9 bases. Sequencing was performed on peripheral blood. This receptor was obtained from a woman in her forties or fifties with acute or convalescent COVID-19. The CDR3 DNA is TGCGCCAGCAAGCCGGGACAGGGCGGCGATACGCAGTATTTT. It specifies CASKPGQGGDTQYF.